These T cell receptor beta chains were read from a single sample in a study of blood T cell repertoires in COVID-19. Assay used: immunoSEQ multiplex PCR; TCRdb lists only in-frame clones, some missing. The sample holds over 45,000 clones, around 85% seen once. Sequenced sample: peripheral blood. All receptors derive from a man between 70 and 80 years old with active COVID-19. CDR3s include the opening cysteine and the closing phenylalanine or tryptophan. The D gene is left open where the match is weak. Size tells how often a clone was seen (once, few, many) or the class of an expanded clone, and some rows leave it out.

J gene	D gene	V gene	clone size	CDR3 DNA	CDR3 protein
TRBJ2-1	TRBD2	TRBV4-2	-	TGTGCCAGCAGCCAAGGGGCGGGAGGTTCCTACAATGAGCAGTTCTTC	CASSQGAGGSYNEQFF
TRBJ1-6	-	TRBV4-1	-	TGCGCCAGCAGCCACCCCCAGGGAAATAGGTCACCCCTCCACTTT	CASSHPQGNRSPLHF
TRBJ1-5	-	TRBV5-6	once	TGTGCCAGCAGCTTGGGACTCGAGGGGCCCCAGCATTTT	CASSLGLEGPQHF
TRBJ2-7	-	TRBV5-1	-	TGCGCCAGCAGCTTCACCAGTACCTTCACCTACGAGCAGTACTTC	CASSFTSTFTYEQYF
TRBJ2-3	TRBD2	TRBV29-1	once	TGCAGCGTGCCCCGGGGGTTAGCGGGAGGGTCCACAGATACGCAGTATTTT	CSVPRGLAGGSTDTQYF
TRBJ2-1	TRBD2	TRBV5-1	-	TGCGCCAGCAGCTTGGCCACAGCTAGCGGGAGCAATGAGCAGTTCTTC	CASSLATASGSNEQFF
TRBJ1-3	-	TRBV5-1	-	TGCGCCAGCAGCCCAGGACAGCTCATTTCTGGAAACACCATATATTTT	CASSPGQLISGNTIYF
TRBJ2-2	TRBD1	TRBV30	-	TGTGCCTGCAGGGACAGGGGTTCGAGCACCGGGGAGCTGTTTTTT	CACRDRGSSTGELFF
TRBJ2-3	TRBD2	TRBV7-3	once	TGTGCCAGCTCGAGCGGGGGAATCACAGATACGCAGTATTTT	CASSSGGITDTQYF
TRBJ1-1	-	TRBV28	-	TGTGCCAGCAGTTTGGCCAGGATGAACACTGAAGCTTTCTTT	CASSLARMNTEAFF
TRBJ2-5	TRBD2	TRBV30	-	TGTGCCTGGAGTTTGGGGCTGACTAGCGGGAGTGAGACCCAGTACTTC	CAWSLGLTSGSETQYF
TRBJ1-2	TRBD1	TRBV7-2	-	TGTGCCAGCAGTATTGGACAGGGAAACTATGGCTACACCTTC	CASSIGQGNYGYTF
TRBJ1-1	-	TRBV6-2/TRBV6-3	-	TGTGCCAGCAGTTTCCCCCGACAGAGAATGAACACTGAAGCTTTCTTT	CASSFPRQRMNTEAFF
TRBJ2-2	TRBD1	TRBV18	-	TGTGCCAGCTCACCTGTTAGGGGGCCGAACACCGGGGAGCTGTTTTTT	CASSPVRGPNTGELFF
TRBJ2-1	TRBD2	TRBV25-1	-	TGTGCCAGCAGATTGGGAGGGGCGGGCGGGAGACATGAGCAGTTCTTC	CASRLGGAGGRHEQFF
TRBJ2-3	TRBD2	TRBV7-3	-	TGTGCCAGCAGCTTAATGGCTAGCGGATCCACAGATACGCAGTATTTT	CASSLMASGSTDTQYF
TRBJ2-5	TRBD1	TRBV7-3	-	TGTGCCAGCAGCCCAGGACAGGGGGCGCGTGAGACCCAGTACTTC	CASSPGQGARETQYF
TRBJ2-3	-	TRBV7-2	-	TGTGCCAGCAGCTTAGCGCCGGGCGAGCGGGCGCAGTATTTT	CASSLAPGERAQYF
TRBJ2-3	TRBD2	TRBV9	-	TGTGCCAGCAGCGGAGGGGGACTAGCGGACACAGATACGCAGTATTTT	CASSGGGLADTDTQYF
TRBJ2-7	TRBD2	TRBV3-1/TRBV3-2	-	TGTGCCAGCAGCGACCGGGACTACGGCTACGAGCAGTACTTC	CASSDRDYGYEQYF
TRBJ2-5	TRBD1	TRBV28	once	TGTGCCGTCAAAGGACAGGGCCTGAGCCAAGAGACCCAGTACTTC	CAVKGQGLSQETQYF
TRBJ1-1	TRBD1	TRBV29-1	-	TGCAGCGGGAGGGGGCAGATGAACACTGAAGCTTTCTTT	CSGRGQMNTEAFF
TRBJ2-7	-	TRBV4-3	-	TGCGCCAGCAGCCAAGATTCACATTCCTACGAGCAGTACTTC	CASSQDSHSYEQYF
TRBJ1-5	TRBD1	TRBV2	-	TGTGCCAGCTGCGGACAGGGGGCTGGTCAGCCCCAGCATTTT	CASCGQGAGQPQHF
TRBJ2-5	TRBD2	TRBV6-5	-	TGTGCCAGCAGTAACCCGGGACTAGCGGGGTTGTACTTC	CASSNPGLAGLYF
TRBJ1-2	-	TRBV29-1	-	TGCAGCGTTGACCGGGTAGTGGAGGGCTACACCTTC	CSVDRVVEGYTF
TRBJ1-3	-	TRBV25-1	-	TGTGCCAGCAGTGAATCGCGGGGATCTGGAAACACCATATATTTT	CASSESRGSGNTIYF
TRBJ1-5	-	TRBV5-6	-	TGTGCCAGCAGCGCAGCCGGGACAATTAGCAATCAGCCCCAGCATTTT	CASSAAGTISNQPQHF